This T cell receptor beta chain came from a study of shared T cell receptors in the human thymus. This table comes from immunoSEQ multiplex PCR, and its TCRdb copy is limited to in-frame clones, with some not included. In the table there are 600,000 to 900,000 clones, 70% to 90% of which are singletons. The germline V gene encodes CDR1 MGHDK and CDR2 SYGVNS. The CDR3 spans 14 residues. With V trimmed by 7 bases and J by 4 bases, 6 bases remained unmatched. These records were also assigned to another study, of human thymus T cells. That publication notes: Resected material from corrective heart surgery provided the thymus tissue analysed. Unrelated individuals reportedly shared highly overlapping thymic TCR repertoires.

V gene TRBV25-1 combines with J gene TRBJ2-2; 7 nucleotides line up with TRBD2. The sequence was obtained from a girl under three years old with a congenital heart defect. Sample: thymocytes. As DNA, the CDR3 is TGTGCCAGCACCGGAGCGGGGCCCACCGGGGAGCTGTTTTTT. It is translated as CASTGAGPTGELFF. Using reference TRBV25-1 and TRBJ2-2 for the parts outside the CDR3, the full variable domain is EADIYQTPRYLVIGTGKKITLECSQTMGHDKMYWYQQDPGMELHLIHYSYGVNSTEKGDLSSESTVSRIRTEHFPLTLESARPSHTSQYLCASTGAGPTGELFFGEGSRLTVL.